This is a list of T cell receptor beta chains from one sample in a study of response to subunit inactivated influenza vaccine. TCRdb itself ran the RT-PCR reads through MiXCR, one entry per CDR3 protein. Among about 780,000 distinct CDR3 sequences listed, less than 20% were seen once. The source was PBMCs from blood, collected 5 to 6 days after vaccination. These receptors were obtained from a man aged 50-59 years who received an inactivated influenza vaccine. Both conserved end residues are part of each CDR3. The order of the fields is D gene, clone size, V gene, J gene, CDR3 DNA, CDR3 protein. The D gene is left open where the match is weak. Not all rows give a size; the values are once, few, many and, for expanded clones, a class.

d_call: TRBD2; clone_size: -; v_call: TRBV5-4; j_call: TRBJ2-7; cdr3_nt: TGTGCCAGCAGCCTCAGCGGGAGGGCCCCCTACGAGCAGTACTTC; cdr3_aa: CASSLSGRAPYEQYF
d_call: -; clone_size: -; v_call: TRBV6-1; j_call: TRBJ1-5; cdr3_nt: TGTGCCAGCAGTCCACAGGAGGGCAATCAGCCCCAGCATTTT; cdr3_aa: CASSPQEGNQPQHF
d_call: -; clone_size: few; v_call: TRBV7-8; j_call: TRBJ2-5; cdr3_nt: TGTGCCAGCTCTGCAGCCCAGCGGAAAGAGACCCAGTACTTC; cdr3_aa: CASSAAQRKETQYF
d_call: -; clone_size: -; v_call: TRBV15; j_call: TRBJ1-4; cdr3_nt: TGTGCCACCAGCAGAGGAGGATATAATGAAAAACTGTTTTTT; cdr3_aa: CATSRGGYNEKLFF
d_call: -; clone_size: many; v_call: TRBV20-1; j_call: TRBJ2-3; cdr3_nt: TGCAGTGCTAGAGACCCGGGGCCCCCAGATACGCAGTATTTT; cdr3_aa: CSARDPGPPDTQYF
d_call: -; clone_size: -; v_call: TRBV7-8; j_call: TRBJ2-1; cdr3_nt: TGTGCCAGCAGCTTAATGACACGGTCCTACAATGAGCAGTTCTTC; cdr3_aa: CASSLMTRSYNEQFF
d_call: -; clone_size: few; v_call: TRBV12-3/TRBV12-4; j_call: TRBJ1-6; cdr3_nt: TGTGCCAGCAGTTCGGGTCGGGGACCCCTCCACTTT; cdr3_aa: CASSSGRGPLHF
d_call: TRBD2; clone_size: few; v_call: TRBV5-1; j_call: TRBJ2-1; cdr3_nt: TGCGCCAGCAGCTTGGTGGCGGGAGTCCGCGATGAGCAGTTCTTC; cdr3_aa: CASSLVAGVRDEQFF
d_call: -; clone_size: -; v_call: TRBV5-1; j_call: TRBJ2-3; cdr3_nt: TGCGCCAGCAGCTTGGAGGGTAGGGGCCCAGATACGCAGTATTTT; cdr3_aa: CASSLEGRGPDTQYF
d_call: -; clone_size: -; v_call: TRBV20-1; j_call: TRBJ2-2; cdr3_nt: TGCAGTGCCCAAAAGAACAGGGCTACCGGGGAGCTGTTTTTT; cdr3_aa: CSAQKNRATGELFF
d_call: TRBD2; clone_size: once; v_call: TRBV6-1; j_call: TRBJ2-2; cdr3_nt: TGTGCCAGCAGACCGGGACTAGCGGGGGGCAAGATCGGGGAGCTGTTTTTT; cdr3_aa: CASRPGLAGGKIGELFF
d_call: TRBD1; clone_size: -; v_call: TRBV6-1; j_call: TRBJ2-3; cdr3_nt: TGTGCCAGCAGAACACAGGGGGCGTACACAGATACGCAGTATTTT; cdr3_aa: CASRTQGAYTDTQYF
d_call: -; clone_size: few; v_call: TRBV10-3; j_call: TRBJ2-1; cdr3_nt: TGTGCCATCAGTGAGTCGAGCGGTGGATTCAATGAGCAGTTCTTC; cdr3_aa: CAISESSGGFNEQFF
d_call: -; clone_size: -; v_call: TRBV29-1; j_call: TRBJ1-5; cdr3_nt: TGCAGCGAGCAGGGTTTGAGGAGCAATCAGCCCCAGCATTTT; cdr3_aa: CSEQGLRSNQPQHF
d_call: TRBD2; clone_size: -; v_call: TRBV7-8; j_call: TRBJ2-1; cdr3_nt: TGTGCCAGCAGCCCGGGACTAGCGGGAGGGCCGGACTACTACAATGAGCAGTTCTTC; cdr3_aa: CASSPGLAGGPDYYNEQFF
d_call: TRBD2; clone_size: few; v_call: TRBV9; j_call: TRBJ2-1; cdr3_nt: TGTGCCAGCAGCGCCACAACTAGCGGGTTTTACAATGAGCAGTTCTTC; cdr3_aa: CASSATTSGFYNEQFF
d_call: TRBD2; clone_size: -; v_call: TRBV20-1; j_call: TRBJ2-3; cdr3_nt: TGCAGTGCGGTGACTAGCGATAGCACAGATACGCAGTATTTT; cdr3_aa: CSAVTSDSTDTQYF
d_call: TRBD1; clone_size: -; v_call: TRBV12-3/TRBV12-4; j_call: TRBJ2-7; cdr3_nt: TGTGCCAGCAGTTTAGGGGGCAGGGGGTCCTCCTACGAGCAGTACTTC; cdr3_aa: CASSLGGRGSSYEQYF
d_call: TRBD2; clone_size: -; v_call: TRBV2; j_call: TRBJ2-3; cdr3_nt: TGTGCCAGCAGTGAACGAGCGGGGGGGCGGACAGATACGCAGTATTTT; cdr3_aa: CASSERAGGRTDTQYF
d_call: TRBD2; clone_size: -; v_call: TRBV6-1; j_call: TRBJ2-7; cdr3_nt: TGTGCCAGCAGTGAAGCGGGAGGGAACTACGAGCAGTACTTC; cdr3_aa: CASSEAGGNYEQYF
d_call: -; clone_size: many; v_call: TRBV6-4; j_call: TRBJ2-3; cdr3_nt: TGTGCCAGCAGTGCCGACTCTCACACAGATACGCAGTATTTT; cdr3_aa: CASSADSHTDTQYF
d_call: -; clone_size: once; v_call: TRBV28; j_call: TRBJ2-5; cdr3_nt: TGTGCCAGCAGTCCCCCGGACAGACACCAAGAGACCCAGTACTTC; cdr3_aa: CASSPPDRHQETQYF
d_call: -; clone_size: few; v_call: TRBV29-1; j_call: TRBJ2-1; cdr3_nt: TGCAGCGTTGACGGACAGAACCCCTACAATGAGCAGTTCTTC; cdr3_aa: CSVDGQNPYNEQFF
d_call: TRBD2; clone_size: few; v_call: TRBV30; j_call: TRBJ2-3; cdr3_nt: TGTGCCTGGACTAGCGGGGGCCCAAGCACAGATACGCAGTATTTT; cdr3_aa: CAWTSGGPSTDTQYF
d_call: -; clone_size: -; v_call: TRBV12-3/TRBV12-4; j_call: TRBJ2-1; cdr3_nt: TGTGCCAGCAGTCCCGGGACTCCGCTATACAATGAGCAGTTCTTC; cdr3_aa: CASSPGTPLYNEQFF
d_call: -; clone_size: few; v_call: TRBV5-1; j_call: TRBJ2-3; cdr3_nt: TGCGCCAGCAGCTTGGCCCGGCAGGGCAACCCAGATACGCAGTATTTT; cdr3_aa: CASSLARQGNPDTQYF
d_call: -; clone_size: -; v_call: TRBV5-1; j_call: TRBJ2-1; cdr3_nt: TGCGCCAGCAGCTTGGCTTCGGGGGGCAGGGGCCCGTCTGAGCAGTTCTTC; cdr3_aa: CASSLASGGRGPSEQFF
d_call: -; clone_size: many; v_call: TRBV7-9; j_call: TRBJ2-5; cdr3_nt: TGTGCCAGCAAGGTTGGGGAGACCCAGTACTTC; cdr3_aa: CASKVGETQYF